This T cell receptor delta chain was documented in a study of γδ T cells in repeated Plasmodium falciparum infection. Study-level background: Malian children with intense seasonal malaria exposure were compared with matched Australian children.

Flow sorting of PBMC yielded separate Vgamma9/Vdelta2+ and Vdelta2-negative gammadelta T cell populations for bulk repertoire analysis. Study outcomes and limitations: Vdelta2-negative gammadelta repertoires appeared less diverse and less shared in Malian than Australian children.

Turning to this clone: Antigen specificity is unknown. This likely traces to a read error, being one base from a far larger clone.

V shed 6 bases, J shed 3 bases, and the junction held 10 bases outside the gene matches. The length of the CDR3 is 15 residues. Germline CDR1 VTNFRS, CDR2 LTSSGIE (reference sequence). Each sorted gammadelta sample had TRG and TRD chains sequenced. TCRdb repeated clone calling on the multiplex PCR reads with CATT. The sample contains some 51,000 delta-chain clones, roughly 1.9% of which appear only once. The sequence came from a pool of human donors (malaria-infected and uninfected, not separated). The V and J genes are TRAV36/DV7 and TRDJ1; 11 bases are a match to TRDD3. Here the J gene was assigned by germline matching of the DNA, as TCRdb has none. Sequenced input: gamma-delta T cells from blood. The CDR3 DNA reads as TGTGCTGCGCCCTCAGGCTGGGGGATACCCGATAAACTCATCTTT. Its protein is CAAPSGWGIPDKLIF.